Sequencing of this TCR beta chain was carried out in a study of T cell repertoires in cytomegalovirus infection. Study information: CMV epitopes in the study were HLA-C-restricted (recently identified) and HLA-B-restricted (well studied). CMV infection together with matching HLA type was indicated by public TCR beta signatures.

Germline V lookup: CDR1 MGHRA, CDR2 YSYEKL. V dropped 0 bases and J dropped 0 bases, with 6 bases sitting between them. This CDR3 comprises 15 residues. Each CDR3 protein is one row after TCRdb ran MiXCR on the reads. The top ten hold about 41% of the sample, which has just over 450,000 distinct CDR3 sequences, about 39% seen once. Details on this clonotype: Its specificity is unknown.

This specimen consisted of cultured PBMCs, obtained from culture after CMV antigen stimulation. The TCR sequence derives from a human donor in good health (CMV status not recorded). Some clones in this sample may be carry-over from other donors' samples. The rearrangement joins TRBV4-1 to TRBJ2-1; no definite D call. The CDR3 sequence: CASSQERPSYNEQFF. CDR3 nucleotide sequence: TGCGCCAGCAGCCAAGAGCGTCCCTCCTACAATGAGCAGTTCTTC.